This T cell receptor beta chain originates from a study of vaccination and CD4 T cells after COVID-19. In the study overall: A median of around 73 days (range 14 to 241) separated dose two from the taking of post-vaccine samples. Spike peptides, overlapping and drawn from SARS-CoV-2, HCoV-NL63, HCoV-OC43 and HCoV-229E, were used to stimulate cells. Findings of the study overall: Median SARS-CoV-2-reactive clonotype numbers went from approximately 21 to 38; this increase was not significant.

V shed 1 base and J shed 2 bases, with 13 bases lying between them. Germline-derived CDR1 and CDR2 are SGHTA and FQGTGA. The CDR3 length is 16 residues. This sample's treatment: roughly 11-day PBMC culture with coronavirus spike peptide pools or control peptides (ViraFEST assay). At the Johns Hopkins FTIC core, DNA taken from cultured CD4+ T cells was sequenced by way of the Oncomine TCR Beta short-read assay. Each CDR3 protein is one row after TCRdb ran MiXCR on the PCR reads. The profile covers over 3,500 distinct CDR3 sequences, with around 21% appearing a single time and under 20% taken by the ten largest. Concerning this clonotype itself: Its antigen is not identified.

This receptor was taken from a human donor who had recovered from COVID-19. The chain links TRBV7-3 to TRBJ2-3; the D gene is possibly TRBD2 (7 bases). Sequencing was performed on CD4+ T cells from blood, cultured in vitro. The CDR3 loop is CASSLIGGASTDTQYF. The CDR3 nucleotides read TGTGCCAGCAGCTTAATTGGGGGGGCGTCCACAGATACGCAGTATTTT.